The 27 T cell receptor beta chains reported below all come from one sample, sequenced in a study of T cell responses to AZD1222 COVID-19 vaccine. The data were produced by immunoSEQ multiplex PCR, yet TCRdb's version contains in-frame clones alone and is incomplete. The repertoire holds fewer than 200,000 clones, around nine tenths seen once, with about 4.5% in the top ten. This material consisted of peripheral blood, taken 28 days after the second AZD1222 dose. The receptor set was obtained from an adult who received the AZD1222 COVID-19 vaccine.

The V call is TRBV6-5, the J call TRBJ1-1, with D possibly TRBD1 on 6 matching bases. Germline CDR1 is MNHEY and CDR2 is SVGAGI. The CDR3 is made up of 14 amino acids. Trimming cost V 7 bases and J 4 bases, with 16 bases left between them. For the CDR3, the DNA is TGTGCCAGCACCCACGGGGGGGCAGGCACTGAAGCTTTCTTT. This gives the protein CASTHGGAGTEAFF.

This clone was detected a few times. The chain uses TRBV19 and TRBJ2-1; perhaps TRBD1 as D (6 bases). This CDR3 has 12 amino acids. Trimming cost V 4 bases and J 16 bases, with 17 bases left between them. CDR1 is LNHDA, CDR2 SQIVND, per germline (reference sequence). CDR3 protein: CASSTPLGAFFF. In DNA form, the CDR3 reads TGTGCCAGTAGTACCCCCCTGGGGGCCTTTTTCTTC.

The V call is TRBV5-1, the J call TRBJ2-1; 14 bases are a match to TRBD2. V dropped 4 bases and J dropped 7; count of bases not matched to a gene: 7. The length of the CDR3 is 16 residues. The V gene's germline CDR1 is SGHRS and CDR2 YFSETQ. CDR3 protein: CASSVEGLAGENEQFF. The CDR3 region has the DNA TGCGCCAGCAGCGTGGAGGGACTAGCGGGGGAGAATGAGCAGTTCTTC.

This clone was seen a handful of times. J is TRBJ1-1 and V is TRBV15; 7 bases match TRBD1. The CDR3 extends over 14 amino acids. Germline trimming cut 0 bases from V and 8 bases from J; bases unmatched to any gene: 6. Germline V CDR1 and CDR2: LNHNV, YYDKDF (reference sequence). CDR3 in amino acids: CATSRDQGGTEAFF. Written as DNA, the CDR3 is TGTGCCACCAGCAGAGATCAGGGGGGAACCGAAGCTTTCTTT.

The genes are TRBV27 and TRBJ1-5; D might be TRBD1 (5 bases). Germline V gene lookup returns CDR1 MNHEY and CDR2 SMNVEV (reference sequence). CDR3 length: 15 residues. V was trimmed by 2 bases and J by 4 bases, leaving 12 bases between them. CDR3: CASSLNKGFNQPQHF. CDR3 in DNA: TGTGCCAGCAGTTTAAATAAGGGGTTTAATCAGCCCCAGCATTTT.

The chain links TRBV19 to TRBJ1-1; 10 bases line up with TRBD1. The ends lost 5 bases at V and 3 bases at J; junction bases unmatched: 12. From germline, CDR1 is LNHDA and CDR2 SQIVND (reference sequence). The CDR3 is made up of 17 amino acids. The CDR3 bases are TGTGCCAGTAGTCCGAGACAGGGGGCAGGGTTTGACACTGAAGCTTTCTTT. Translating it yields CASSPRQGAGFDTEAFF. Using reference TRBV19 and TRBJ1-1 for the parts outside the CDR3, the full variable domain is DGGITQSPKYLFRKEGQNVTLSCEQNLNHDAMYWYRQDPGQGLRLIYYSQIVNDFQKGDIAEGYSVSREKKESFPLTVTSAQKNPTAFYLCASSPRQGAGFDTEAFFGQGTRLTVV.

V gene TRBV7-9 combines with J gene TRBJ1-1; D is unresolved. Germline CDR1 reads SEHNR; CDR2 reads FQNEAQ (reference sequence). Trimming took off 5 bases at V and 6 bases at J, with 10 bases between the two ends. The CDR3 sequence is 12 residues long. CDR3 DNA: TGTGCCAGCAGCCCATCGAGCGCTGAAGCTTTCTTT. This gives the protein CASSPSSAEAFF.

The chain recombines TRBV5-6 with TRBJ1-2; TRBD1 agrees at 9 bases. From germline, CDR1 is SGHDT and CDR2 YYEEEE. The V segment lost 4 bases and the J segment 3 bases; nucleotides outside the gene matches: 4. There are 14 residues in the CDR3. The CDR3, as DNA: TGTGCCAGCAGCCGACAGGGGGTTGACTATGGCTACACCTTC. It specifies CASSRQGVDYGYTF.

The chain recombines TRBV30 with TRBJ1-1, with D tentatively TRBD1 (5 bases). Trimming took 4 bases from V and 1 from J, leaving 25 bases between them. Per germline, CDR1 GTSNPN and CDR2 SVGIG (reference sequence). The CDR3 runs 18 residues. The CDR3 spells CAWTSPPRSYRKNTEAFF. CDR3 nucleotides: TGTGCCTGGACCTCCCCCCCCCGATCGTACAGGAAGAACACTGAAGCTTTCTTT.

The chain combines TRBV19 with TRBJ1-3; D ambiguous. This CDR3 spans 15 amino acids. Germline V lookup: CDR1 LNHDA, CDR2 SQIVND (reference sequence). Trimming cost V 3 bases and J 0 bases, with 9 bases left between them. CDR3 protein: CASSISTSSGNTIYF. CDR3 nucleotides: TGTGCCAGTAGTATTTCGACTTCCTCTGGAAACACCATATATTTT.

This chain uses TRBV29-1 with TRBJ1-1; 7 positions agree with TRBD1. The CDR3 has 15 residues. Germline V gives CDR1 SQVTM, CDR2 ANQGSEA. V was pared by 3 bases and J by 0 bases, with 7 bases of the junction left unmatched. The CDR3: CSVDKQGPMNTEAFF. The CDR3 DNA follows: TGCAGCGTTGACAAACAGGGGCCTATGAACACTGAAGCTTTCTTT.

The chain uses TRBV30 and TRBJ1-1; possibly TRBD1 for D (5 bases). This CDR3 is built from 12 residues. Trimming removed 4 bases from V and 5 bases from J, with 11 bases in between. CDR1 is GTSNPN, CDR2 SVGIG, per germline (reference sequence). CDR3 coding DNA: TGTGCCTGGACTGGGGCTTGGACTGAAGCTTTCTTT. The encoded protein is CAWTGAWTEAFF.

The chain links TRBV11-2 to TRBJ1-4, with no clear D. Germline-derived CDR1 and CDR2 are SGHAT and FQNNGV. CDR3 length: 13 residues. V was trimmed by 3 bases and J by 5 bases, leaving 7 bases between them. The CDR3 DNA follows: TGTGCCAGCAGCTTCTCTCCCAATGAAAAACTGTTTTTT. This gives the protein CASSFSPNEKLFF.

V and J are TRBV2 and TRBJ1-2, with 9 nucleotides matching TRBD1. This CDR3 region has 15 residues. Trimming took 4 bases from V and 0 from J; bases not matched to a gene: 3. Germline CDR1 reads SNHLY; CDR2 reads FYNNEI. Here the CDR3 reads CASSGTGDPNYGYTF. CDR3 coding DNA: TGTGCCAGCAGTGGGACAGGGGACCCTAACTATGGCTACACCTTC. The full variable domain, in which reference TRBV2 and TRBJ1-2 provide the parts outside the CDR3, is EPEVTQTPSHQVTQMGQEVILRCVPISNHLYFYWYRQILGQKVEFLVSFYNNEISEKSEIFDDQFSVERPDGSNFTLKIRSTKLEDSAMYFCASSGTGDPNYGYTFGSGTRLTVV.

A single count supports this clone. The chain uses TRBV3-1 (or the pseudogene TRBV3-2) and TRBJ1-5, with D tentatively TRBD1 (5 bases). CDR1 is LGHDT and CDR2 is YNNKEL in the germline V gene (reference sequence). The CDR3 length is 15 residues. V dropped 1 base and J dropped 7 bases, with 14 bases sitting between them. The CDR3 spells CASSQVPRRGQPQHF. The CDR3 region has the DNA TGTGCCAGCAGCCAAGTCCCACGTCGGGGGCAGCCCCAGCATTTT.

The chain uses TRBV15 and TRBJ1-6; D call uncertain. This CDR3 has 15 amino acids. V lost 0 bases and J lost 10, with 13 bases in between. Germline V lookup: CDR1 LNHNV, CDR2 YYDKDF (reference sequence). The DNA for the CDR3 is TGTGCCACCAGCAGAGACAACCTATGGGAATCACCCCTCCACTTT. It is translated as CATSRDNLWESPLHF.

The V and J genes are TRBV4-2 and TRBJ2-3; 11 bases match TRBD2. Germline loops: CDR1 LGHNA, CDR2 YNFKEQ. The V segment lost 0 bases and the J segment 0 bases; nucleotides outside the gene matches: 5. This CDR3 spans 18 amino acids. In DNA, the CDR3 is TGTGCCAGCAGCCAAGATCCCCTAGCGGGGGGCAGCACAGATACGCAGTATTTT. It is translated as CASSQDPLAGGSTDTQYF.

The CDR3 bases are TGTGCCAGCAGCTTAGATGGAGGGGCAGGGAACACTGAAGCTTTCTTT. It yields the protein CASSLDGGAGNTEAFF. J is TRBJ1-1 and V is TRBV7-9; possibly TRBD1 for D (5 bases). Trimming stripped 1 base from V and 1 base from J, with 13 bases between. The germline CDR1 and CDR2 sequences are SEHNR and FQNEAQ (reference sequence). The CDR3 consists of 16 residues.

The chain joins TRBV18 to TRBJ1-1, with D perhaps TRBD1 (5 bases). This CDR3 is built from 18 residues. The germline V and J ends were trimmed by 2 bases and 4 bases, with 23 bases remaining between them. Germline V CDR1 and CDR2: KGHSH, LQKENI. The CDR3 coding sequence is TGTGCCAGCTCACCAATTCTGTCGCAGGGACCGGCGGGCACTGAAGCTTTCTTT. Amino acids: CASSPILSQGPAGTEAFF.

This sequence joins TRBV9 and TRBJ1-4, with a tentative D call TRBD1 (5 bases). The CDR3 has 18 amino acids. Germline CDR1 reads SGDLS; CDR2 reads YYNGEE. V was clipped by 1 base and J by 5 bases, with 21 bases between them. For the CDR3, the DNA is TGTGCCAGCAGCGTATCCATCTCTTCGGGGCGGAAGAATGAAAAACTGTTTTTT. This codes for CASSVSISSGRKNEKLFF.

The chain's CDR3 is CASSYRGLLGHEQYF. CDR3 nucleotide sequence: TGTGCCAGCAGTTACAGGGGGCTCTTAGGCCACGAGCAGTACTTC. This sequence joins TRBV6-5 and TRBJ2-7; 7 bases align to TRBD1. Germline lookup yields CDR1 MNHEY and CDR2 SVGAGI. After removal of 2 bases from V and 5 bases from J, the junction contained 9 bases not matched to a gene. The CDR3 has 15 amino acids.

The V gene is TRBV7-9, the J gene TRBJ1-6; D perhaps matches TRBD1 (6 bases). This CDR3 region has 15 residues. CDR1 SEHNR and CDR2 FQNEAQ come from the germline V gene (reference sequence). V shed 5 bases and J shed 7 bases, with 15 bases lying between them. CDR3: CASSPRAQGNSPLHF. CDR3 sequence (DNA): TGTGCCAGCAGCCCCCGGGCCCAGGGGAATTCACCCCTCCACTTT.

The CDR3 protein is CASSYSGGGGNQPQHF. Written as DNA, the CDR3 is TGTGCCAGCAGTTACTCGGGCGGCGGGGGCAATCAGCCCCAGCATTTT. The rearrangement links TRBV6-5 to TRBJ1-5; D is undetermined. The CDR3 has 16 residues. Between the trimmed V and J ends, which lost 0 bases and 2 bases, there was a span of 11 bases. The germline V gene has CDR1 MNHEY and CDR2 SVGAGI.

The genes are TRBV11-2 and TRBJ1-1; the D gene is possibly TRBD1 (5 bases). CDR1 is SGHAT, CDR2 FQNNGV, per germline. With 8 bases removed from V and 6 bases from J, the gap between germline ends came to 10 bases. The CDR3 has 11 amino acids. The CDR3 region is CASESGAEAFF. Here the CDR3 DNA reads TGTGCCAGCGAATCGGGGGCTGAAGCTTTCTTT.

The V and J genes are TRBV5-5 and TRBJ1-6; D is perhaps TRBD1 (6 bases). Germline CDR1 and CDR2: SGHKS and YYEKEE (reference sequence). This CDR3 has 18 residues. V lost 5 bases and J lost 7, with 25 bases in between. The DNA of the CDR3 is TGTGCCAGCAGTCCTTCTACCGGGACACCATTCGGGAATTCACCCCTCCACTTT. Its protein product is CASSPSTGTPFGNSPLHF.

V usage is TRBV5-1 and J usage is TRBJ2-5; D might be TRBD1 (6 bases). Per germline, CDR1 SGHRS and CDR2 YFSETQ. The CDR3 is made up of 15 amino acids. Trimming took 5 bases from V and 5 from J, leaving 19 bases between them. The chain's CDR3 is CASSPRDNLRETQYF. The CDR3, as DNA: TGCGCCAGCAGTCCAAGGGACAACCTGAGGGAGACCCAGTACTTC.

The chain employs TRBV6-2 or TRBV6-3 and TRBJ2-2, with 10 nucleotides matching TRBD2. This CDR3 has 16 residues. The germline V gene has CDR1 MNHEY and CDR2 SVGEGT. The V and J ends lost 2 bases and 4 bases, in that order; junction bases with no gene match: 4. The CDR3 nucleotides are TGTGCCAGCAGTTACACCCCTAGCGGGGGCACCGGGGAGCTGTTTTTT. Residues: CASSYTPSGGTGELFF.